In its sample, the clone carrying this T cell receptor (beta chain) was seen once. Its antigen is still unknown. This sample was included in a study of Ad26.COV2.S vaccination and SARS-CoV-2 variants. Study-level information: Participants got Ad26.COV2.S intramuscularly, once or twice 56 days apart.

TCRdb's table, derived via immunoSEQ multiplex PCR, lists solely in-frame clones and lacks some. The sample contains about 370,000 clones, less than 90% of which appear only once. Study-level findings and limits: The TCR breadth and depth analyses may have understated or missed part of the total T cell responses. Researchers reported similar non-spike TCR breadth in vaccine and placebo recipients.

The sample's treatment: roughly 19 received Ad26.COV2.S at low or high dose, single or two shots; about five received placebo; per-sample allocation not given. Sample collection was performed on day 63 after the first vaccine or placebo injection. Donation came from an adult in Boston who was aged 18-55 years. Deletions cut 4 bases from V and 0 bases from J, with 16 bases between. This CDR3 comprises 16 residues. Germline CDR1 MNHEY, CDR2 SVGAGI. This sequence was found in a person aged 18-60 years who received the Ad26.COV2.S COVID-19 vaccine or a placebo. Source: peripheral blood, taken in a trial of Ad26.COV2.S vaccine versus placebo. The V gene is TRBV6-5, the J gene TRBJ2-7, with D perhaps matching TRBD2 (5 bases). CDR3 sequence: CASSSSRTPGSYEQYF. The CDR3 bases are TGTGCCAGCAGTTCTTCCAGGACTCCCGGCTCCTACGAGCAGTACTTC.